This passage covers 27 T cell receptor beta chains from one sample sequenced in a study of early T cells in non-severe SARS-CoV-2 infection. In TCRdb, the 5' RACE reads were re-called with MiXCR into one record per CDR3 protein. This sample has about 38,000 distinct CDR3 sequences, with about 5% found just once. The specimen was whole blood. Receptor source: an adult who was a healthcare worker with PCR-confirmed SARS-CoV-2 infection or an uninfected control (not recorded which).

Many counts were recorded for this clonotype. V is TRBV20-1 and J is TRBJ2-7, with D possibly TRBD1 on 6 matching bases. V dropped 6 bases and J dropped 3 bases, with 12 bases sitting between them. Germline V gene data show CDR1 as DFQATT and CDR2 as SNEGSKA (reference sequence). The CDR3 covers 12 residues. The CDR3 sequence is CSATTGIYEQYF. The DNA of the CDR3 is TGCAGTGCCACGACAGGTATCTACGAGCAGTACTTC.

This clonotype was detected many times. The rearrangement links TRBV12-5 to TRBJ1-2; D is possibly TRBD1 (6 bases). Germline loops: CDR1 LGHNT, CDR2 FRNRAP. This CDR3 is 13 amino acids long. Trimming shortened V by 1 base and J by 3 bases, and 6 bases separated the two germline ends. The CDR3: CASGLGTDYGYTF. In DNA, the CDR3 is TGTGCTAGTGGTTTGGGGACAGACTATGGCTACACCTTC.

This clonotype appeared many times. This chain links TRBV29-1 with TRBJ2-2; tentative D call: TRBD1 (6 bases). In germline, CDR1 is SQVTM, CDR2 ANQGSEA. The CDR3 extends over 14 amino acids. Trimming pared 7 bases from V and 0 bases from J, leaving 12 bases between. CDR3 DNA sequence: TGCAGCGGCCGGGACACATCGAACACCGGGGAGCTGTTTTTT. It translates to CSGRDTSNTGELFF.

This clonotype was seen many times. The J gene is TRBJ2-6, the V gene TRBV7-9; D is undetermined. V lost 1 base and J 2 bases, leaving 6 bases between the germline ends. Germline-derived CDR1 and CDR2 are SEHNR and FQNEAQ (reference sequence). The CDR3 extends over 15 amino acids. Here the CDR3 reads CASSLGKAGANVLTF. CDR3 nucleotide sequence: TGTGCCAGCAGCTTAGGAAAAGCTGGGGCCAACGTCCTGACTTTC.

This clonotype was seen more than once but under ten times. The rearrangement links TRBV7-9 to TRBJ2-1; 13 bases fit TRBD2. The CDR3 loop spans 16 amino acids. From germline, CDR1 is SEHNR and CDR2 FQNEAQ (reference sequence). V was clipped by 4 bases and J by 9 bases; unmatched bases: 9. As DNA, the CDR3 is TGTGCCAGCAGCTCCCCACTAGCGGGGGGGCCGGGTGAGCAGTTCTTC. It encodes CASSSPLAGGPGEQFF. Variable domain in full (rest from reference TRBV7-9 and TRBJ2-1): DTGVSQNPRHKITKRGQNVTFRCDPISEHNRLYWYRQTLGQGPEFLTYFQNEAQLEKSRLLSDRFSAERPKGSFSTLEIQRTEQGDSAMYLCASSSPLAGGPGEQFFGPGTRLTVL.

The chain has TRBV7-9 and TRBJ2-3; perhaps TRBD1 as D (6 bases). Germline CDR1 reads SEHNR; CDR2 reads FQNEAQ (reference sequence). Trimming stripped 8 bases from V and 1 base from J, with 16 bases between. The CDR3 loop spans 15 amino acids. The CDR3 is CASPQVEGGTDTQYF. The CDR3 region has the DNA TGTGCCAGCCCCCAAGTTGAGGGGGGCACAGATACGCAGTATTTT.

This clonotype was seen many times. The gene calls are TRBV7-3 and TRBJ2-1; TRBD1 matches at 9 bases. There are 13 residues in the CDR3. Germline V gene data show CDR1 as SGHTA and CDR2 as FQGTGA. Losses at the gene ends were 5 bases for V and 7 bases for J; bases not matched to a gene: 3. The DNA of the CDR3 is TGTGCCAGCAGCCCCGGACAGGGGAATGAGCAGTTCTTC. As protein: CASSPGQGNEQFF.

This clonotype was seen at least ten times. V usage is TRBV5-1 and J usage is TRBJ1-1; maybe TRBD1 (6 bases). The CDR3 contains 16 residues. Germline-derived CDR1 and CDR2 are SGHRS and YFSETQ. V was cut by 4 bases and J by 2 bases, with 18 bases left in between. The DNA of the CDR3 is TGCGCCAGCAGCAAAAATCCGGGACAACTAAACACTGAAGCTTTCTTT. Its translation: CASSKNPGQLNTEAFF.

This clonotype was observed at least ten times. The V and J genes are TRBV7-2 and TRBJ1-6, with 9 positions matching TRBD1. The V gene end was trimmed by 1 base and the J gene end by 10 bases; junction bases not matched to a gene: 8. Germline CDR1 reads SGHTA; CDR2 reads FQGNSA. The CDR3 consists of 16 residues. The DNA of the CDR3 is TGTGCCAGCAGCTTAGACAACGAGGACAGGGGATCACCCCTCCACTTT. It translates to CASSLDNEDRGSPLHF. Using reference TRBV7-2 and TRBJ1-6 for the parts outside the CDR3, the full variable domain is GAGVSQSPSNKVTEKGKDVELRCDPISGHTALYWYRQSLGQGLEFLIYFQGNSAPDKSGLPSDRFSAERTGGSVSTLTIQRTQQEDSAVYLCASSLDNEDRGSPLHFGNGTRLTVT.

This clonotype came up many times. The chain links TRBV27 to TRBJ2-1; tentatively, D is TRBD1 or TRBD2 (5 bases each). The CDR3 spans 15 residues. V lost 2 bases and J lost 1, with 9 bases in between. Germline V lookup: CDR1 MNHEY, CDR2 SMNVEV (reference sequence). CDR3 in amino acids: CASSLMGVSYNEQFF. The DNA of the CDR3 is TGTGCCAGCAGTTTAATGGGGGTGTCCTACAATGAGCAGTTCTTC.

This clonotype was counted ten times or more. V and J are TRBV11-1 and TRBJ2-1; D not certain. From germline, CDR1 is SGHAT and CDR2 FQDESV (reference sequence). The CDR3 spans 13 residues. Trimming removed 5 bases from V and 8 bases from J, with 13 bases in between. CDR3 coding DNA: TGTGCCAGCAGCCGAGTCGGACGCGATGAGCAGTTCTTC. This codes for CASSRVGRDEQFF.

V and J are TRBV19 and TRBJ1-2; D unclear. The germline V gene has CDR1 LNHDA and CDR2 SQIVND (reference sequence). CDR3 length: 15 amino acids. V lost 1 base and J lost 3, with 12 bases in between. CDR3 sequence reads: CASSIAGSADYGYTF. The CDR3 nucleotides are TGTGCCAGTAGTATAGCTGGGAGCGCCGACTATGGCTACACCTTC.

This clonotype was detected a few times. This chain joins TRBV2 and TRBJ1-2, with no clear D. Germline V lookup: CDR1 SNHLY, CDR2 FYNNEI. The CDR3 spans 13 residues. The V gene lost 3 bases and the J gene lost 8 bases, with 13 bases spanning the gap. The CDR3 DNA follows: TGTGCCAGCAGTGAGGACGACTGGCGAGGCTACACCTTC. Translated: CASSEDDWRGYTF.

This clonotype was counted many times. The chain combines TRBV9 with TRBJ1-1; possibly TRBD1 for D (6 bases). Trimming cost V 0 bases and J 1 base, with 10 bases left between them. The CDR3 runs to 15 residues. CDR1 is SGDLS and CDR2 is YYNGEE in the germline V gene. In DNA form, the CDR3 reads TGTGCCAGCAGCGTAGAGGGGGATCGGAACACTGAAGCTTTCTTT. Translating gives CASSVEGDRNTEAFF.

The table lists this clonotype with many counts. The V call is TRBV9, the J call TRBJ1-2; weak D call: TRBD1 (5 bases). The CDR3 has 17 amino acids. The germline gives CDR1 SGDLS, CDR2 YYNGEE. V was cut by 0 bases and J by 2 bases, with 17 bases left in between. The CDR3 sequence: CASSVAIRADQNYGYTF. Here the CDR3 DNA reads TGTGCCAGCAGCGTAGCTATCAGGGCGGACCAGAACTATGGCTACACCTTC.

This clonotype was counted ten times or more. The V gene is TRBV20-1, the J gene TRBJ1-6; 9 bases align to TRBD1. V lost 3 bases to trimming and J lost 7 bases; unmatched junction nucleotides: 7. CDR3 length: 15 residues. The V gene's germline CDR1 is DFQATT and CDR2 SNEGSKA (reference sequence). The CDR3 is CSARDRGTGNSPLHF. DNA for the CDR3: TGCAGTGCTAGGGACCGAGGGACAGGGAATTCACCCCTCCACTTT.

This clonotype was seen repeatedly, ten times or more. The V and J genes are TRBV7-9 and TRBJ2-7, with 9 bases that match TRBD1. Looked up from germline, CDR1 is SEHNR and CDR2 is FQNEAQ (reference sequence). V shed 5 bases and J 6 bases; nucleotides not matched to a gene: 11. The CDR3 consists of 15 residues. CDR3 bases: TGTGCCAGCAGCCTGAACGGGGACAGGGCCTCCGAGCAGTACTTC. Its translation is CASSLNGDRASEQYF.

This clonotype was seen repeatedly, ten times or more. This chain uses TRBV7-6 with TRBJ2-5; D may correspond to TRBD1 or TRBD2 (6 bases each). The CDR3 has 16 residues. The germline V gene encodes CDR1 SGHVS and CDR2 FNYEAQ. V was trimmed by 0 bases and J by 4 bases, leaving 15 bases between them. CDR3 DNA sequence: TGTGCCAGCAGCTTAGCGGGGGCAGGGAGGCGAGAGACCCAGTACTTC. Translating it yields CASSLAGAGRRETQYF.

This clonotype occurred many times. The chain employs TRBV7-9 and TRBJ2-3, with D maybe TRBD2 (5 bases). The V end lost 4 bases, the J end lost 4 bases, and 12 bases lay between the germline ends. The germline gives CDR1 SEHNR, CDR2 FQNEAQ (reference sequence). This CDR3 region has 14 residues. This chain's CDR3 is CASSSSIGADTQYF. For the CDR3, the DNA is TGTGCCAGCAGCTCTTCGATCGGGGCAGATACGCAGTATTTT.

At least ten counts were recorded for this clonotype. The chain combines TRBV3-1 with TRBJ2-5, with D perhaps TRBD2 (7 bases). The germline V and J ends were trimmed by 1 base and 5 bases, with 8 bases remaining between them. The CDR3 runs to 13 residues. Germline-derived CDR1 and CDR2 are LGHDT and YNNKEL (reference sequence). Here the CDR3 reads CASSQAGGETQYF. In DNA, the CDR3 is TGTGCCAGCAGCCAAGCGGGGGGCGAGACCCAGTACTTC.

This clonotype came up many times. CDR3 loop: CSATGKYGYTF. DNA of the CDR3: TGCAGTGCAACAGGGAAATATGGCTACACCTTC. This rearrangement joins TRBV20-1 to TRBJ1-2; possibly TRBD1 for D (6 bases). CDR3 size: 11 residues. Germline V gene sequence: CDR1 DFQATT, CDR2 SNEGSKA (reference sequence). The ends were cut back, 6 bases at V and 5 bases at J, with 10 bases in the middle.

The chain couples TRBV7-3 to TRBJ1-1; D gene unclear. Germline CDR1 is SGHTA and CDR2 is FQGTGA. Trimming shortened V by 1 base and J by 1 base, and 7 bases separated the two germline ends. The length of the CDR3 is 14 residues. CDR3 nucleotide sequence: TGTGCCAGCAGCTTAATGGGCCGGAACACTGAAGCTTTCTTT. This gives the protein CASSLMGRNTEAFF.

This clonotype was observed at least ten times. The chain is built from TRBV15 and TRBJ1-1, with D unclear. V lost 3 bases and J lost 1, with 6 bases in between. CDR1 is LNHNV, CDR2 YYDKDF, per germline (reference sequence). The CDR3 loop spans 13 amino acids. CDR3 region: CATSSWGNTEAFF. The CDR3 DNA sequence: TGTGCCACCAGCAGCTGGGGGAACACTGAAGCTTTCTTT.

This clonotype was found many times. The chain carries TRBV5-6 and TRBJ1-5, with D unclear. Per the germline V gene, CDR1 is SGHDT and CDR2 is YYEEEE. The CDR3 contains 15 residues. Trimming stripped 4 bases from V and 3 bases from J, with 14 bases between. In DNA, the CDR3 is TGTGCCAGCAGCCTCTATTCCCTGCTCAATCAGCCCCAGCATTTT. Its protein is CASSLYSLLNQPQHF.

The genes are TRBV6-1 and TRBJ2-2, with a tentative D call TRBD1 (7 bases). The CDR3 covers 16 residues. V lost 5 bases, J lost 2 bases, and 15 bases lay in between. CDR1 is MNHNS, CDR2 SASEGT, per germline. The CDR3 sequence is CASSHMTGTNTGELFF. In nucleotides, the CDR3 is TGTGCCAGCAGTCACATGACAGGGACTAACACCGGGGAGCTGTTTTTT.

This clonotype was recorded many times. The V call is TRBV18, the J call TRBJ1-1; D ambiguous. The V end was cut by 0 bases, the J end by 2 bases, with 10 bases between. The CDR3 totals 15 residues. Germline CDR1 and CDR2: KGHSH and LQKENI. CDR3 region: CASSPPSELNTEAFF. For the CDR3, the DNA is TGTGCCAGCTCACCACCGAGCGAGCTTAACACTGAAGCTTTCTTT.

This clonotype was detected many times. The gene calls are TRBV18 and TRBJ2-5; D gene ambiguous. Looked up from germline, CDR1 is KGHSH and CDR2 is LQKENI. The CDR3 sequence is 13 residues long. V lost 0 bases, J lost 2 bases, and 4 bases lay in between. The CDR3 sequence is CASSPPGQETQYF. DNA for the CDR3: TGTGCCAGCTCACCACCGGGGCAAGAGACCCAGTACTTC.